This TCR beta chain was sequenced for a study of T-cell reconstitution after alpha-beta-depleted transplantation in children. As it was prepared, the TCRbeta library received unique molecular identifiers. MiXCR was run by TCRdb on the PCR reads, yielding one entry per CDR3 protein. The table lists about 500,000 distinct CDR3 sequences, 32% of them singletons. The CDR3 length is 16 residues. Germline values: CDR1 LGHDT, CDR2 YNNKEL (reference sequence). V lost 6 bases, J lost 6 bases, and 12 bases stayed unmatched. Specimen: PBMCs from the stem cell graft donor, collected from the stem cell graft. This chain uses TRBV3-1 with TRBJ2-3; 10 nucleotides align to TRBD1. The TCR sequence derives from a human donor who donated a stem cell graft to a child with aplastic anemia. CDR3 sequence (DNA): TGTGCCAGCAGTCTCATGATGGGACAGGGGATGGATACGCAGTATTTT. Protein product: CASSLMMGQGMDTQYF.